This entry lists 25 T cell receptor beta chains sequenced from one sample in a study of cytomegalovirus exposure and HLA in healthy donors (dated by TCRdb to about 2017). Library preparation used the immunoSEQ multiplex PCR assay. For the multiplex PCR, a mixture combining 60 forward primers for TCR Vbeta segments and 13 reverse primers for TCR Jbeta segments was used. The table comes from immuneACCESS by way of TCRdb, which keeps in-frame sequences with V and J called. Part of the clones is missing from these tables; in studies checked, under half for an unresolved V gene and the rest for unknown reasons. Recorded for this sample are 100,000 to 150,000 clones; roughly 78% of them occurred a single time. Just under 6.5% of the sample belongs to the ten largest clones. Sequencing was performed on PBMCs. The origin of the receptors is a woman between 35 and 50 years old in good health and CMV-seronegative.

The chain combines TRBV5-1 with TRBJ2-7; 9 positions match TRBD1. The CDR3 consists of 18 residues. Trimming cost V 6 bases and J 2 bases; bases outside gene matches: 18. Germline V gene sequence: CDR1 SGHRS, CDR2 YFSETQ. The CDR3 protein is CASTHRPTGGTGTYEQYF. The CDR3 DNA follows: TGCGCCAGCACCCATCGTCCCACCGGCGGGACAGGGACCTACGAGCAGTACTTC. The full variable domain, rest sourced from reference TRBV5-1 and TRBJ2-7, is KAGVTQTPRYLIKTRGQQVTLSCSPISGHRSVSWYQQTPGQGLQFLFEYFSETQRNKGNFPGRFSGRQFSNSRSEMNVSTLELGDSALYLCASTHRPTGGTGTYEQYFGPGTRLTVT.

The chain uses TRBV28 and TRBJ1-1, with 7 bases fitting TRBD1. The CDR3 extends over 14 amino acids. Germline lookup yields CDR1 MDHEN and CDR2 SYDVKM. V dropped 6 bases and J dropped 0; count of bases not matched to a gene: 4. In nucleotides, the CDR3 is TGTGCCAGCAGGGTGGGACAGATGAACACTGAAGCTTTCTTT. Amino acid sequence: CASRVGQMNTEAFF.

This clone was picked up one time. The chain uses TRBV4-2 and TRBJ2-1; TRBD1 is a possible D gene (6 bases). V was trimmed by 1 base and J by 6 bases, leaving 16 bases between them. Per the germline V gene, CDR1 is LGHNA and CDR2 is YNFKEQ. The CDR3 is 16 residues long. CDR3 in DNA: TGTGCCAGCAGCCAAGTTTCAGGGGATTCGCCCAATGAGCAGTTCTTC. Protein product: CASSQVSGDSPNEQFF.

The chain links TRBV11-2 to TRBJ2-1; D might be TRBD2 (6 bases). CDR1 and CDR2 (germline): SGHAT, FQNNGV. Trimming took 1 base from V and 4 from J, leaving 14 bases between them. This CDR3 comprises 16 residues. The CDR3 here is CASSLGGGTSYNEQFF. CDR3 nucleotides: TGTGCCAGCAGCTTAGGGGGCGGGACGTCATACAATGAGCAGTTCTTC.

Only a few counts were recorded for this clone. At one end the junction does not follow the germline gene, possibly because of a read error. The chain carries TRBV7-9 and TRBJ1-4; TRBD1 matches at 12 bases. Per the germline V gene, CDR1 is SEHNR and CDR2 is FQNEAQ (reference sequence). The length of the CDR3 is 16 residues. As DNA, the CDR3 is TGTTCCAGCAGCTGGGGACAGGGGGCTGGGAATGAAAAACTGTTTTTT. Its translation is CSSSWGQGAGNEKLFF.

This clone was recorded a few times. The DNA for the CDR3 is TGTGCCAGTAGTCTTCAGGGGGCGGATACGCAGTATTTT. It translates to CASSLQGADTQYF. V is TRBV19 and J is TRBJ2-3; 8 nucleotides line up with TRBD1. CDR1 is LNHDA and CDR2 is SQIVND in the germline V gene (reference sequence). CDR3 length equals 13 residues. After removal of 5 bases from V and 6 bases from J, the junction contained 4 bases not matched to a gene.

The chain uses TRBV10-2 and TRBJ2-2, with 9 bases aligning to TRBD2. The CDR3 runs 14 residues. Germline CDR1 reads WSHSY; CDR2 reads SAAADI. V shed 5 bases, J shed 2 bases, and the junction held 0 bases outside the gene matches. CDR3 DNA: TGCGCCAGCAGTCTAGCGGGAAACACCGGGGAGCTGTTTTTT. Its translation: CASSLAGNTGELFF.

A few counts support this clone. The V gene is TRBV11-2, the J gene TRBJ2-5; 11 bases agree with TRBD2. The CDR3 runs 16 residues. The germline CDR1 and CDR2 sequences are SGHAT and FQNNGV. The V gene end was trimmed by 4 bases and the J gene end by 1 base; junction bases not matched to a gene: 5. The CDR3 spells CASSSGLAGFQETQYF. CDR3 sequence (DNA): TGTGCCAGCAGCTCCGGACTAGCGGGTTTCCAAGAGACCCAGTACTTC.

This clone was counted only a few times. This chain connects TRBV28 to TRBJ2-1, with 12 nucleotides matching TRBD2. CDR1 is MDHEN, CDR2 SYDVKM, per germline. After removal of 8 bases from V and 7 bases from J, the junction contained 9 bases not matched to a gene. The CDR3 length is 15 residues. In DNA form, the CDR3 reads TGTGCCAGCGCGAGTTTACTAGCGGGAGGAAATGAGCAGTTCTTC. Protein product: CASASLLAGGNEQFF.

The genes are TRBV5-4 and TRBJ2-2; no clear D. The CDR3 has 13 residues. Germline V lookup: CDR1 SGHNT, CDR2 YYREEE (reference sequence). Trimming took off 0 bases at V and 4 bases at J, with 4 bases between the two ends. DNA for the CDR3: TGTGCCAGCAGCTTGGACTCCACCGGGGAGCTGTTTTTT. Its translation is CASSLDSTGELFF.

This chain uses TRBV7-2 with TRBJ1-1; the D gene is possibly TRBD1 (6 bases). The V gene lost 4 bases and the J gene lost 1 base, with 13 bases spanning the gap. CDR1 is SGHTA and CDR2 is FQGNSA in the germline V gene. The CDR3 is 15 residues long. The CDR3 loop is CASSYGPGANTEAFF. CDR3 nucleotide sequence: TGTGCCAGCAGCTATGGTCCAGGGGCGAACACTGAAGCTTTCTTT. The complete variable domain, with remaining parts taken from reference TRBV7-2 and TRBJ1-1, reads GAGVSQSPSNKVTEKGKDVELRCDPISGHTALYWYRQSLGQGLEFLIYFQGNSAPDKSGLPSDRFSAERTGGSVSTLTIQRTQQEDSAVYLCASSYGPGANTEAFFGQGTRLTVV.

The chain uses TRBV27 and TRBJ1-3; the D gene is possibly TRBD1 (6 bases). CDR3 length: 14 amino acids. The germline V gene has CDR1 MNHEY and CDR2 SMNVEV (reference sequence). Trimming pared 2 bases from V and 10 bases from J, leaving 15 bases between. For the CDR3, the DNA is TGTGCCAGCAGTTTACAGGGGTCGAGTTCGACCATATATTTT. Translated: CASSLQGSSSTIYF.

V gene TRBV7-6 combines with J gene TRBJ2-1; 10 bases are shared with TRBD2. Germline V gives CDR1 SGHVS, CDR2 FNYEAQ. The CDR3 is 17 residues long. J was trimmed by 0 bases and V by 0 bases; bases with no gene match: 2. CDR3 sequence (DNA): TGTGCCAGCAGCTTAGCAGCGGGAGGGAGCTCCTACAATGAGCAGTTCTTC. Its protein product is CASSLAAGGSSYNEQFF.

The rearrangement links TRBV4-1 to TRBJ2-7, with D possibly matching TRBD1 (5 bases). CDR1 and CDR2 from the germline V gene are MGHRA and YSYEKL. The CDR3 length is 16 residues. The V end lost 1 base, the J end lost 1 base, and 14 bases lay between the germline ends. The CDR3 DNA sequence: TGCGCCAGCAGCCAAGCATGGCAGGGAAGTTCCTACGAGCAGTACTTC. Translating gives CASSQAWQGSSYEQYF.

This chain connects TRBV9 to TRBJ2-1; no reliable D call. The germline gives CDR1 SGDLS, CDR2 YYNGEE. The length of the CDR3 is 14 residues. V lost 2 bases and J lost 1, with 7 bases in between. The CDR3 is CASSVRSSYNEQFF. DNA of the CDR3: TGTGCCAGCAGCGTCCGTAGTTCCTACAATGAGCAGTTCTTC. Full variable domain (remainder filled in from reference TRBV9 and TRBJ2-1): DSGVTQTPKHLITATGQRVTLRCSPRSGDLSVYWYQQSLDQGLQFLIQYYNGEERAKGNILERFSAQQFPDLHSELNLSSLELGDSALYFCASSVRSSYNEQFFGPGTRLTVL.

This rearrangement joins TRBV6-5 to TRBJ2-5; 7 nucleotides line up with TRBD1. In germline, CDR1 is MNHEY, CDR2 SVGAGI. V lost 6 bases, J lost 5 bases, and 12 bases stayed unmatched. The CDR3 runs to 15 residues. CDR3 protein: CASRLNRGRKETQYF. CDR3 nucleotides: TGTGCCAGCAGGCTGAACAGGGGACGGAAGGAGACCCAGTACTTC.

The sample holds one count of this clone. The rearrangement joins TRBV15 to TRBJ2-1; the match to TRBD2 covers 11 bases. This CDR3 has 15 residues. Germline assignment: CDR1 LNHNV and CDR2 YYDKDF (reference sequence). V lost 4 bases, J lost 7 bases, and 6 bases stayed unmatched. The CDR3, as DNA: TGTGCCACCAGCACCTCTAGCGGGAGGTCGAATGAGCAGTTCTTC. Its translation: CATSTSSGRSNEQFF.

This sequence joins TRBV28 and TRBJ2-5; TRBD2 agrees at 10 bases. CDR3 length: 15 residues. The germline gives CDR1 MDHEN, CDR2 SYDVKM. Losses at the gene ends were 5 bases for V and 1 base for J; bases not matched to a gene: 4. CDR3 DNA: TGTGCCAGCAGTCCTCGGACTAGCGGCCAAGAGACCCAGTACTTC. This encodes CASSPRTSGQETQYF.

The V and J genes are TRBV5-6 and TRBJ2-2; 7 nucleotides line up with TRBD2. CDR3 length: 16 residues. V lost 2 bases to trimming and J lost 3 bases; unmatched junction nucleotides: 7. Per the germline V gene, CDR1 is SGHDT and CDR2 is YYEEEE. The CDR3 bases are TGTGCCAGCAGCTTCTTCATCGGGGGGTACACCGGGGAGCTGTTTTTT. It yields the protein CASSFFIGGYTGELFF.

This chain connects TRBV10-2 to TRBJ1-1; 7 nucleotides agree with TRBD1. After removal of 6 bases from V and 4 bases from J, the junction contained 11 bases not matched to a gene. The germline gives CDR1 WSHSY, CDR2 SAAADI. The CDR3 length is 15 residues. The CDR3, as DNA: TGCGCCAGCAGGCAGACAGGGAGGTCGGGCACTGAAGCTTTCTTT. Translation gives CASRQTGRSGTEAFF.

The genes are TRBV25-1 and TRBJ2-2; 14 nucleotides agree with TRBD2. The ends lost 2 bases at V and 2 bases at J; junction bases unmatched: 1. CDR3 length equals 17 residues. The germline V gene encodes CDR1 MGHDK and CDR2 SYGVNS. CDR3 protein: CASSEGTSGRNTGELFF. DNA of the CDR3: TGTGCCAGCAGTGAAGGGACTAGCGGGAGAAACACCGGGGAGCTGTTTTTT.

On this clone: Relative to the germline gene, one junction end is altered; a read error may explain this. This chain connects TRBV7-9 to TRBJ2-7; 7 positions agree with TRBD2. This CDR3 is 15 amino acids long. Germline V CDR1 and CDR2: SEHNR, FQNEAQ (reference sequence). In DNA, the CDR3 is TGTTCCAGCAACCCCTCGGGGTGGGGAGGGAGCGAGCAGTACTTC. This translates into CSSNPSGWGGSEQYF.

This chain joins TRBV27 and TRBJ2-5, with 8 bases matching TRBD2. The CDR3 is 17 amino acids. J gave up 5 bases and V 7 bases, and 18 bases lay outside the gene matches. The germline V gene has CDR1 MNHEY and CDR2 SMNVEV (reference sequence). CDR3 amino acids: CASTKRRSSGLFETQYF. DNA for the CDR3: TGTGCCAGCACCAAACGCCGGTCTAGCGGGTTGTTTGAGACCCAGTACTTC.

The CDR3 sequence: CASNPPGAGSYNEQFF. The DNA of the CDR3 is TGTGCCAGCAACCCCCCCGGGGCGGGGAGCTACAATGAGCAGTTCTTC. The J gene is TRBJ2-1, the V gene TRBV28, with D perhaps matching TRBD2 (6 bases). The CDR3 has 16 residues. Trimming pared 7 bases from V and 3 bases from J, leaving 19 bases between. Germline loops: CDR1 MDHEN, CDR2 SYDVKM.

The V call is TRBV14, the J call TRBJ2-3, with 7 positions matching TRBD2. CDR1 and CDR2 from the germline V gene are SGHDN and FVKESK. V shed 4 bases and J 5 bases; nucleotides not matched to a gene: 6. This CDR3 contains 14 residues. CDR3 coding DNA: TGTGCCAGCAGCCCTGGGGAGGGGATAGATACGCAGTATTTT. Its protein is CASSPGEGIDTQYF.